This TCR beta chain stems from a study of control samples from healthy donors and cancer patients. The V gene lost 2 bases and the J gene lost 6 bases, with 11 bases spanning the gap. Germline CDR1 and CDR2: MNHNS and SASEGT. The CDR3 runs to 14 residues. TCRdb's table, derived via immunoSEQ multiplex PCR, lists solely in-frame clones and lacks some. The sample includes fewer than 500,000 clones, roughly 90% of them seen just once. The sample consisted of PBMCs. The chain is built from TRBV6-1 and TRBJ2-1; D gene uncertain. The TCR was taken from a man in his forties with head and neck cancer. CDR3 protein: CASSESRTGNEQFF. DNA for the CDR3: TGTGCCAGCAGTGAATCCCGGACGGGCAATGAGCAGTTCTTC.